These 26 T cell receptor beta chains originate from one sample sequenced in a study of T cells after yellow fever vaccination. TCRdb independently ran MiXCR on the 5' RACE reads; one entry per CDR3 protein. The sample has approximately 300,000 distinct CDR3 sequences; about 10% are singletons. The sequences come from CD4+ T cells sorted from PBMCs, collected 45 days after the yellow fever booster vaccination. The receptors were sampled from a man younger than 30 who received the YFV17D yellow fever vaccine.

This clonotype was seen a few times. The chain couples TRBV7-9 to TRBJ2-2; D ambiguous. V shed 3 bases and J shed 2 bases, with 7 bases lying between them. CDR3 length equals 14 residues. Germline assignment: CDR1 SEHNR and CDR2 FQNEAQ (reference sequence). This CDR3 reads CASSLSVNTGELFF. CDR3 nucleotides: TGTGCCAGCAGCTTGTCAGTTAACACCGGGGAGCTGTTTTTT.

This clonotype was detected ten times or more. The genes are TRBV6-7 and TRBJ2-2; the match to TRBD1 covers 11 bases. TRBV6-7 is marked as an open reading frame, function uncertain. CDR3 length: 18 amino acids. The J segment lost 6 bases and the V segment lost 6 bases, leaving 15 bases of the junction unmatched. CDR3 in DNA: TGTGCCAGCAGCCCTGAGGGACAGGGGGACTGGACGGCCGGGGAGCTGTTTTTT. Protein: CASSPEGQGDWTAGELFF.

The chain carries TRBV19 and TRBJ1-2, with D possibly being TRBD1 (5 bases). The CDR3 covers 13 residues. CDR1 and CDR2 (germline): LNHDA, SQIVND (reference sequence). The ends were cut back, 7 bases at V and 8 bases at J, with 17 bases in the middle. The CDR3 is CASKTGLGRGYTF. The CDR3 DNA follows: TGTGCCAGTAAGACGGGACTAGGAAGGGGCTACACCTTC.

This clonotype has only a few counts. The chain carries TRBV20-1 and TRBJ1-2; unclear D gene. This CDR3 is 15 amino acids long. CDR1 is DFQATT, CDR2 SNEGSKA, per germline (reference sequence). Deletions cut 5 bases from V and 2 bases from J, with 18 bases between. CDR3 nucleotides: TGCAGTGCTCCGGCGGGCCGTTGGCCCAACTATGGCTACACCTTC. As protein: CSAPAGRWPNYGYTF.

This clonotype came up a few times. This chain connects TRBV27 to TRBJ2-3; maybe TRBD1 (5 bases). V was cut by 7 bases and J by 1 base, with 9 bases left in between. The CDR3 is 13 residues long. CDR1 is MNHEY, CDR2 SMNVEV, per germline (reference sequence). This CDR3 reads CASIRVGTDTQYF. The CDR3, as DNA: TGTGCCAGCATCAGGGTAGGCACAGATACGCAGTATTTT.

This clonotype was found a few times. J is TRBJ2-1 and V is TRBV24-1, with D unclear. Between the trimmed V and J ends, which lost 3 bases and 5 bases, there was a span of 13 bases. The CDR3 runs 15 residues. From germline, CDR1 is KGHDR and CDR2 SFDVKD. Here the CDR3 reads CATSDRWKENNEQFF. The DNA of the CDR3 is TGTGCCACCAGTGATAGGTGGAAGGAGAACAATGAGCAGTTCTTC.

This clonotype appeared many times. The V and J genes are TRBV3-1 and TRBJ2-7, with a weak D call TRBD2 (5 bases). Between the trimmed V and J ends, which lost 4 bases and 4 bases, there was a span of 11 bases. Germline V CDR1 and CDR2: LGHDT, YNNKEL (reference sequence). The CDR3 is made up of 13 amino acids. The chain's CDR3 is CASSPPSGYEQYF. The CDR3, as DNA: TGTGCCAGCAGCCCCCCCTCGGGGTACGAGCAGTACTTC.

Only a few counts were recorded for this clonotype. The chain carries TRBV5-1 and TRBJ2-3; TRBD2 aligns across 13 bases. This CDR3 is built from 16 residues. Germline CDR1 and CDR2: SGHRS and YFSETQ. V lost 0 bases and J lost 5; bases outside the gene matches: 3. In DNA form, the CDR3 reads TGCGCCAGCAGCTTGGGGACTAGCGGGGGAGAAGATACGCAGTATTTT. Encoded protein: CASSLGTSGGEDTQYF. Full variable domain (missing parts from reference TRBV5-1 and TRBJ2-3): KAGVTQTPRYLIKTRGQQVTLSCSPISGHRSVSWYQQTPGQGLQFLFEYFSETQRNKGNFPGRFSGRQFSNSRSEMNVSTLELGDSALYLCASSLGTSGGEDTQYFGPGTRLTVL.

This clonotype occurred a few times. The chain uses TRBV6-5 and TRBJ1-6; D is uncertain. Per germline, CDR1 MNHEY and CDR2 SVGAGI. V was shortened by 8 bases and J by 7 bases, with 12 bases between the two germline ends. This CDR3 spans 13 amino acids. The CDR3 bases are TGTGCCAGCCGAGTTATAGGGAATTCACCCCTCCACTTT. Protein product: CASRVIGNSPLHF.

This clonotype has only a few counts. This chain joins TRBV7-9 and TRBJ1-5; D is possibly TRBD1 (5 bases). Germline lookup yields CDR1 SEHNR and CDR2 FQNEAQ (reference sequence). The CDR3 spans 15 residues. Trimming took off 0 bases at V and 5 bases at J, with 11 bases between the two ends. The CDR3 here is CASSLAGSGDQPQHF. In DNA form, the CDR3 reads TGTGCCAGCAGCTTAGCGGGGTCGGGGGATCAGCCCCAGCATTTT.

This clonotype was counted a few times. V and J are TRBV19 and TRBJ2-3; D is tentatively TRBD1 or TRBD2 (5 bases each). Trimming cost V 5 bases and J 4 bases, with 19 bases left between them. The CDR3 covers 16 residues. Germline CDR1 and CDR2: LNHDA and SQIVND (reference sequence). The CDR3 DNA reads as TGTGCCAGTAGTGCGAGATCCAGGGAGAGAGCAGATACGCAGTATTTT. Protein: CASSARSRERADTQYF.

This clonotype was seen a handful of times. The chain is built from TRBV18 and TRBJ2-5; TRBD1 agrees at 7 bases. V shed 2 bases and J 4 bases; nucleotides not matched to a gene: 4. Looked up from germline, CDR1 is KGHSH and CDR2 is LQKENI. This CDR3 comprises 14 residues. The CDR3 region has the DNA TGTGCCAGCTCACCAACAGGGGTCGGAGAGACCCAGTACTTC. Protein: CASSPTGVGETQYF. The full variable domain, rest sourced from reference TRBV18 and TRBJ2-5, is NAGVMQNPRHLVRRRGQEARLRCSPMKGHSHVYWYRQLPEEGLKFMVYLQKENIIDESGMPKERFSAEFPKEGPSILRIQQVVRGDSAAYFCASSPTGVGETQYFGPGTRLLVL.

This clonotype was observed many times. The chain joins TRBV7-9 to TRBJ2-5; the D gene could be TRBD1 or TRBD2 (7 bases each). The V end was cut by 4 bases, the J end by 5 bases, with 14 bases between. CDR1 and CDR2 (germline): SEHNR, FQNEAQ (reference sequence). This CDR3 has 14 residues. This CDR3 is CASSSTGGQETQYF. The DNA for the CDR3 is TGTGCCAGCAGCTCCACGGGGGGACAGGAGACCCAGTACTTC.

The V call is TRBV6-2 or TRBV6-3, the J call TRBJ2-5; a weak D match, TRBD2 (5 bases). The V gene's germline CDR1 is MNHEY and CDR2 SVGEGT. With 8 bases removed from V and 5 bases from J, the gap between germline ends came to 12 bases. The CDR3 has 12 residues. The CDR3 loop is CASAGVAETQYF. DNA of the CDR3: TGTGCCAGCGCCGGGGTAGCGGAGACCCAGTACTTC.

J is TRBJ2-5 and V is TRBV6-2 or TRBV6-3; D is unclear. V lost 6 bases, J lost 1 base, and 9 bases lay in between. The CDR3 loop spans 13 amino acids. The germline gives CDR1 MNHEY, CDR2 SVGEGT. CDR3 sequence (DNA): TGTGCCAGCAGAAGGCACCTCCAAGAGACCCAGTACTTC. It encodes CASRRHLQETQYF.

A few counts support this clonotype. J is TRBJ1-6 and V is TRBV2; maybe TRBD1 (5 bases). The CDR3 length is 13 residues. Trimming shortened V by 0 bases and J by 8 bases, and 5 bases separated the two germline ends. Germline V gene lookup returns CDR1 SNHLY and CDR2 FYNNEI. The CDR3 region has the DNA TGTGCCAGCAGTGAAGCCAGGGATTCACCCCTCCACTTT. It specifies CASSEARDSPLHF.

CDR3 sequence reads: CSARDRRLAGHEQFF. The DNA of the CDR3 is TGCAGTGCTAGAGATCGAAGACTAGCGGGTCATGAGCAGTTCTTC. This sequence joins TRBV20-1 and TRBJ2-1; 10 bases are a match to TRBD2. The CDR3 is made up of 15 amino acids. Looked up from germline, CDR1 is DFQATT and CDR2 is SNEGSKA (reference sequence). J gave up 8 bases and V 0 bases, and 7 bases lay outside the gene matches.

This chain uses TRBV4-3 with TRBJ2-2, with D maybe TRBD2 (7 bases). The germline gives CDR1 LGHNA, CDR2 YSLEER. V gave up 4 bases and J gave up 6 bases, with 18 bases separating them. The CDR3 is 16 amino acids. In DNA form, the CDR3 reads TGCGCCAGCAGCCCCGGGGGGCGGTCAGGACCCGGGGAGCTGTTTTTT. As protein: CASSPGGRSGPGELFF.

Only a few counts were recorded for this clonotype. V usage is TRBV20-1 and J usage is TRBJ2-3; TRBD2 agrees at 8 bases. The CDR3 totals 16 residues. Germline V gene data show CDR1 as DFQATT and CDR2 as SNEGSKA (reference sequence). V shed 0 bases and J 6 bases; nucleotides not matched to a gene: 11. CDR3 amino acids: CSARDFGYPGGDTQYF. In DNA form, the CDR3 reads TGCAGTGCTAGAGATTTTGGATACCCGGGGGGGGATACGCAGTATTTT.

This chain uses TRBV5-4 with TRBJ2-3; the D call may be TRBD1 or TRBD2 (5 bases each). V was pared by 4 bases and J by 0 bases, with 15 bases between. CDR1 is SGHNT and CDR2 is YYREEE in the germline V gene (reference sequence). The CDR3 sequence is 16 residues long. The CDR3 sequence is CASSPPPGTSTDTQYF. The DNA for the CDR3 is TGTGCCAGCAGCCCACCCCCCGGGACGAGCACAGATACGCAGTATTTT. Full variable domain (outside the CDR3, taken from reference TRBV5-4 and TRBJ2-3): ETGVTQSPTHLIKTRGQQVTLRCSSQSGHNTVSWYQQALGQGPQFIFQYYREEENGRGNFPPRFSGLQFPNYSSELNVNALELDDSALYLCASSPPPGTSTDTQYFGPGTRLTVL.

This clonotype was seen a few times. One end of the junction varies from germline; a read error may be responsible. The chain uses TRBV11-2 and TRBJ2-3; D not resolved. Germline values: CDR1 SGHAT, CDR2 FQNNGV. The CDR3 has 15 amino acids. The CDR3 region has the DNA TGTGCCAGCAGTTTAGGAAGCTACATCACAGATACGCAGTATTTT. Its translation is CASSLGSYITDTQYF.

CDR3 amino acids: CASTVISSGLVYNEQFF. In DNA form, the CDR3 reads TGTGCCAGCACCGTCATATCATCGGGACTAGTCTACAATGAGCAGTTCTTC. The chain has TRBV7-9 and TRBJ2-1, with 8 bases lining up with TRBD2. V lost 7 bases, J lost 3 bases, and 14 bases stayed unmatched. The CDR3 is made up of 17 amino acids. Germline V lookup: CDR1 SEHNR, CDR2 FQNEAQ (reference sequence). Filled out from reference TRBV7-9 and TRBJ2-1, the complete variable domain reads DTGVSQNPRHKITKRGQNVTFRCDPISEHNRLYWYRQTLGQGPEFLTYFQNEAQLEKSRLLSDRFSAERPKGSFSTLEIQRTEQGDSAMYLCASTVISSGLVYNEQFFGPGTRLTVL.

This clonotype was observed a few times. The chain combines TRBV23-1 with TRBJ1-5; 9 bases are a match to TRBD1. TRBV23-1 counts as an open reading frame of uncertain function. Germline trimming cut 3 bases from V and 8 bases from J; bases unmatched to any gene: 20. The CDR3 has 19 amino acids. CDR3: CASSQGAGVRDRAIEPQHF. The CDR3 coding sequence is TGCGCCAGCAGTCAGGGCGCTGGCGTCCGGGACAGGGCCATTGAGCCCCAGCATTTT.

This clonotype was counted between two and nine times. The chain couples TRBV7-6 to TRBJ2-2; D not resolved. Germline loops: CDR1 SGHVS, CDR2 FNYEAQ. This CDR3 comprises 13 residues. V shed 1 base and J shed 9 bases, with 9 bases lying between them. CDR3 region: CASSLGQNRELFF. DNA of the CDR3: TGTGCCAGCAGCTTAGGCCAGAACCGGGAGCTGTTTTTT.

The chain uses TRBV9 and TRBJ1-4; D gene unclear. Trimming removed 3 bases from V and 7 bases from J, with 13 bases in between. The CDR3 sequence is 14 residues long. Germline values: CDR1 SGDLS, CDR2 YYNGEE. The CDR3 region is CASSAGGSGEKLFF. The CDR3 DNA is TGTGCCAGCAGCGCAGGCGGGAGTGGTGAAAAACTGTTTTTT.

This clonotype was counted only a few times. This rearrangement joins TRBV7-3 to TRBJ2-3; no clear D. This CDR3 comprises 16 residues. V was pared by 2 bases and J by 5 bases, with 17 bases between. In germline, CDR1 is SGHTA, CDR2 FQGTGA. DNA for the CDR3: TGTGCCAGCAGCTTATCGTCGAGGACCACACAAGATACGCAGTATTTT. Translation gives CASSLSSRTTQDTQYF. The variable domain in full, with the rest retrieved from reference TRBV7-3 and TRBJ2-3, is GAGVSQTPSNKVTEKGKYVELRCDPISGHTALYWYRQSLGQGPEFLIYFQGTGAADDSGLPNDRFFAVRPEGSVSTLKIQRTERGDSAVYLCASSLSSRTTQDTQYFGPGTRLTVL.